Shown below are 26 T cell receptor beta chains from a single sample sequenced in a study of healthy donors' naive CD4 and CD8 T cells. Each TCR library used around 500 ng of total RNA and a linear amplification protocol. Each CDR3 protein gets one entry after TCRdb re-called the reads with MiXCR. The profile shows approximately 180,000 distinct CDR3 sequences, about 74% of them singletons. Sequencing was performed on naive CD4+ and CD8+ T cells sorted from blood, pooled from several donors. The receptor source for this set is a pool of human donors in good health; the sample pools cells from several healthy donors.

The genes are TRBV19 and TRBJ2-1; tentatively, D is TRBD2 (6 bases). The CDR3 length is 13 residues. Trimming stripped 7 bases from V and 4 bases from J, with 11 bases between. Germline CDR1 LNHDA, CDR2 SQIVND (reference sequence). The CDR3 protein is CASTRGRYNEQFF. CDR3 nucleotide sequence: TGTGCCAGTACCCGGGGGAGGTACAATGAGCAGTTCTTC.

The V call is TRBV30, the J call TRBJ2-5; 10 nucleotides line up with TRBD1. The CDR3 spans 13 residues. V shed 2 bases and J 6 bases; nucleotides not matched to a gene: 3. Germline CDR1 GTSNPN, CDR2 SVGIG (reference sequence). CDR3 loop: CAWSPGQGQTQYF. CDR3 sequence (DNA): TGTGCCTGGAGTCCGGGACAGGGGCAGACCCAGTACTTC. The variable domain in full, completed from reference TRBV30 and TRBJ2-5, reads SQTIHQWPATLVQPVGSPLSLECTVEGTSNPNLYWYRQAAGRGLQLLFYSVGIGQISSEVPQNLSASRPQDRQFILSSKKLLLSDSGFYLCAWSPGQGQTQYFGPGTRLLVL.

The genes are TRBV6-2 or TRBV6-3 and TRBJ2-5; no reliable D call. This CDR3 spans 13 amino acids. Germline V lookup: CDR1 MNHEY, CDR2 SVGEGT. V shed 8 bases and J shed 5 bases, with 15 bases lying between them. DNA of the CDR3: TGTGCCAGCGATCTCAGTCCGGTGGAGACCCAGTACTTC. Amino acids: CASDLSPVETQYF.

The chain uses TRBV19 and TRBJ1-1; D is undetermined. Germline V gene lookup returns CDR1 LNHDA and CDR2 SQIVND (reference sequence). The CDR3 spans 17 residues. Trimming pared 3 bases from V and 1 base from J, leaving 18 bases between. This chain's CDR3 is CASSIRQGKGSNTEAFF. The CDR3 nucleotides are TGTGCCAGTAGTATCCGCCAAGGGAAAGGATCGAACACTGAAGCTTTCTTT.

The CDR3 is CASSLYGGASHQPQHF. The CDR3 DNA is TGTGCCAGCAGCTTATATGGGGGAGCCTCCCATCAGCCCCAGCATTTT. The gene calls are TRBV7-8 and TRBJ1-5, with D tentatively TRBD1 (5 bases). The CDR3 is made up of 16 amino acids. CDR1 is SGHVS and CDR2 is FQNEAQ in the germline V gene. V lost 2 bases and J 5 bases, leaving 16 bases between the germline ends.

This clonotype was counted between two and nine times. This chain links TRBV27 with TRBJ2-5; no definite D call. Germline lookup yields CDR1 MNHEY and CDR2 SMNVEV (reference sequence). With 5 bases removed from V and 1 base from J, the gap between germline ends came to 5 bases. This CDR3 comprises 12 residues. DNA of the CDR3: TGTGCCAGCAGTCGCCCCCAAGAGACCCAGTACTTC. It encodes CASSRPQETQYF.

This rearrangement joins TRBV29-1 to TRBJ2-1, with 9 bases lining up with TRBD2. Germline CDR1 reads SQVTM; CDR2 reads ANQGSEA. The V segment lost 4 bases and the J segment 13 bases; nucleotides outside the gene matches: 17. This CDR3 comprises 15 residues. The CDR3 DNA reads TGCAGCGTTGTCGGTAATAGCGGGAGCGGAGGCGAACAGTTCTTC. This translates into CSVVGNSGSGGEQFF.

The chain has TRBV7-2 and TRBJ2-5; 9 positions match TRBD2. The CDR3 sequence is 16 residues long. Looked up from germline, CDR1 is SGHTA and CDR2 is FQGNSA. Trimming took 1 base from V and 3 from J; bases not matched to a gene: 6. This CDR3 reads CASSLGVPSGKETQYF. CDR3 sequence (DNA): TGTGCCAGCAGCTTAGGTGTGCCTAGCGGGAAAGAGACCCAGTACTTC.

CDR3 DNA sequence: TGTGCCAGCAGTTACCCGAGGCCAGCCCAAGAGACCCAGTACTTC. It translates to CASSYPRPAQETQYF. The V call is TRBV6-2 or TRBV6-3, the J call TRBJ2-5; D gene unclear. The germline V and J ends were trimmed by 2 bases and 1 base, with 11 bases remaining between them. CDR1 and CDR2 (germline): MNHEY, SVGEGT. The CDR3 extends over 15 amino acids.

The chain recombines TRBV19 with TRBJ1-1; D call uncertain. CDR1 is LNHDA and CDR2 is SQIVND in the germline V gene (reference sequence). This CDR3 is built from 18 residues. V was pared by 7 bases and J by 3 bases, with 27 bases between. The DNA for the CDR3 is TGTGCCAGTATGGCAGCTACAATCGCAAACGATCTAGACACTGAAGCTTTCTTT. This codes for CASMAATIANDLDTEAFF.

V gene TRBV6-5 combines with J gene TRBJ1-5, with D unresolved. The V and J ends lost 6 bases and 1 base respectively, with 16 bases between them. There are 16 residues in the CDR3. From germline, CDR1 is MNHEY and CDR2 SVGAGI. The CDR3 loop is CASSPSAGGSNQPQHF. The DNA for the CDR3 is TGTGCCAGCAGCCCCTCGGCGGGTGGGAGCAATCAGCCCCAGCATTTT.

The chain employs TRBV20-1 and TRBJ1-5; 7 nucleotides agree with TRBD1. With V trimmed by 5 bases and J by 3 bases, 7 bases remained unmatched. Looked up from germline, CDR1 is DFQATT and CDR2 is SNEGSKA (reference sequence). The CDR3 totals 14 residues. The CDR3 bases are TGCAGTGCTTCGCCGGGACAGTACAATCAGCCCCAGCATTTT. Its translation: CSASPGQYNQPQHF.

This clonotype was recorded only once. The CDR3 bases are TGTGCCGCCCGCGGGTCAGATAATAATTCACCCCTCCACTTT. Translated: CAARGSDNNSPLHF. The chain is built from TRBV2 and TRBJ1-6; D uncertain. From germline, CDR1 is SNHLY and CDR2 FYNNEI. Trimming pared 11 bases from V and 5 bases from J, leaving 16 bases between. The CDR3 sequence is 14 residues long.

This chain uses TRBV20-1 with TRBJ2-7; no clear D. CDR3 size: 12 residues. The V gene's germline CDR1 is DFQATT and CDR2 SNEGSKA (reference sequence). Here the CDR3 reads CRHEALPFEQYF. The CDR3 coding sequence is TGCAGGCATGAGGCTCTGCCATTCGAGCAGTACTTC.

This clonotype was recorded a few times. CDR3 region: CASSLGLEAYEQYF. The CDR3 DNA is TGTGCCAGCAGCTTGGGTTTGGAGGCCTACGAGCAGTACTTC. The chain combines TRBV5-6 with TRBJ2-7, with a possible D match to TRBD2 (5 bases). Trimming left V 0 bases short and J 2 bases short, with 9 bases between. Germline V gene data show CDR1 as SGHDT and CDR2 as YYEEEE. The CDR3 loop spans 14 amino acids.

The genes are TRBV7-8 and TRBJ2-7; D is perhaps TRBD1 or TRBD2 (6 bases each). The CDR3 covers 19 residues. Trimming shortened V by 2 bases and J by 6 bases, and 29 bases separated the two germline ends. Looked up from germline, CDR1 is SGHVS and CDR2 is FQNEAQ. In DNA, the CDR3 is TGTGCCAGCAGCTTAAACCCCCAACTACAGGGTAGGGCGGAGGGCGAGCAGTACTTC. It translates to CASSLNPQLQGRAEGEQYF.

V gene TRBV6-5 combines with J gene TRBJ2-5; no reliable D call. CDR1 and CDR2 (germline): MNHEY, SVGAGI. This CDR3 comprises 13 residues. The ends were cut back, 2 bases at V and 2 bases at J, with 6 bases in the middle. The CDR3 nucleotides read TGTGCCAGCAGTTACGGGCAGCAAGAGACCCAGTACTTC. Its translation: CASSYGQQETQYF.

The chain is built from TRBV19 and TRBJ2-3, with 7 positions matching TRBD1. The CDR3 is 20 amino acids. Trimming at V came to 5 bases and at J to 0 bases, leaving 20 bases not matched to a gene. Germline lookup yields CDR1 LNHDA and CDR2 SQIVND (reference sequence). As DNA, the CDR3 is TGTGCCAGTAGTTTCTGGATAGGGGCGAGGGCACAGGGGAGCACAGATACGCAGTATTTT. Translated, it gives CASSFWIGARAQGSTDTQYF.

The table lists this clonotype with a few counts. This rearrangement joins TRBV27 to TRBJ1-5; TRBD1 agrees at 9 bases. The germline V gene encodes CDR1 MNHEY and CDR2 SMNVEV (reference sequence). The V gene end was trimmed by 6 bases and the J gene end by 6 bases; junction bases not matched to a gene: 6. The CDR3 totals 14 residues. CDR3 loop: CASSEGTGIQPQHF. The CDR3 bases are TGTGCCAGCAGCGAGGGGACAGGGATTCAGCCCCAGCATTTT.

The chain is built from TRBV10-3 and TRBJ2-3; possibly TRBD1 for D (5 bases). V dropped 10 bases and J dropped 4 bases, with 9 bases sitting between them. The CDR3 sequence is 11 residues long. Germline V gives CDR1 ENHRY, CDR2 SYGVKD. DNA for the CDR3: TGTGCCAGCTTAGGGGCAGATACGCAGTATTTT. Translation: CASLGADTQYF.

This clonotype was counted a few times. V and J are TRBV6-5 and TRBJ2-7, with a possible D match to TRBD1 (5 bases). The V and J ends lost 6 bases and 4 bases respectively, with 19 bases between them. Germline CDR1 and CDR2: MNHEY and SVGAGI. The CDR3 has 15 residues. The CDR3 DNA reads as TGTGCCAGCAGGATCAGGGTTCTAGGATCTTACGAGCAGTACTTC. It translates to CASRIRVLGSYEQYF.

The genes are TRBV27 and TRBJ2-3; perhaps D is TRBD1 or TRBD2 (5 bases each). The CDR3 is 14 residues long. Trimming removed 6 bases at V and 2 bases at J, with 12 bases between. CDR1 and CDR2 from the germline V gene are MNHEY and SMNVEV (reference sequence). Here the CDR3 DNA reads TGTGCCAGCAGCGTTGGGACCGACACAGATACGCAGTATTTT. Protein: CASSVGTDTDTQYF.

This CDR3 reads CSASHRQGNSPLHF. Here the CDR3 DNA reads TGCAGTGCTTCCCACCGACAGGGAAATTCACCCCTCCACTTT. The chain carries TRBV20-1 and TRBJ1-6; 7 nucleotides agree with TRBD1. The CDR3 loop spans 14 amino acids. Germline V gene data show CDR1 as DFQATT and CDR2 as SNEGSKA (reference sequence). V shed 5 bases, J shed 7 bases, and the junction held 8 bases outside the gene matches.

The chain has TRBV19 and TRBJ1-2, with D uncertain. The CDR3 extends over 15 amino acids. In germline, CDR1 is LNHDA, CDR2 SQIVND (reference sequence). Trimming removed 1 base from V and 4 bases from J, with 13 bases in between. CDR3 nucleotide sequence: TGTGCCAGTAGTATAGTGCGGAACACCGCCTATGGCTACACCTTC. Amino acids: CASSIVRNTAYGYTF.

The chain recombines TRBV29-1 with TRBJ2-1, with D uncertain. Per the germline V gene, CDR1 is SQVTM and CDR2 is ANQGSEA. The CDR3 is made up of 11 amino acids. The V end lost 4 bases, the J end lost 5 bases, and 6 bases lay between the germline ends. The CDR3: CSVGVDNEQFF. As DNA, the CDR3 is TGCAGCGTTGGGGTCGACAATGAGCAGTTCTTC.

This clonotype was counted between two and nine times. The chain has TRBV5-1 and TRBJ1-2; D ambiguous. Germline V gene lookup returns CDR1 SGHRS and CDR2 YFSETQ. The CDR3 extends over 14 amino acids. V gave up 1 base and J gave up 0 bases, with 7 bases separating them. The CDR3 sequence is CASSLFGANYGYTF. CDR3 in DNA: TGCGCCAGCAGCTTGTTCGGGGCTAACTATGGCTACACCTTC.